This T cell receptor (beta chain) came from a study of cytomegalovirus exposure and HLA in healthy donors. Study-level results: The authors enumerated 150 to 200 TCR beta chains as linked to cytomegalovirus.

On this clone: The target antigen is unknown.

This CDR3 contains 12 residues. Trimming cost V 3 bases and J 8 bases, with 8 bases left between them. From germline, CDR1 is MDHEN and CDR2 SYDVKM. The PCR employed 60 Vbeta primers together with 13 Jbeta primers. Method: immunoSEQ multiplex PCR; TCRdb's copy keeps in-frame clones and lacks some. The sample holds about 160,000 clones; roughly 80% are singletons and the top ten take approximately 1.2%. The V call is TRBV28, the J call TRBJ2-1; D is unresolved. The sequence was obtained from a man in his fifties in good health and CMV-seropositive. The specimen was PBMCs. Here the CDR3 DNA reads TGTGCCAGCAGTTTCCGTCTTTATGAGCAGTTCTTC. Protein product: CASSFRLYEQFF.